This T cell receptor (beta chain) was sequenced in a study of cytomegalovirus exposure and HLA in healthy donors. Study-wide points: According to a later analysis, most TCR beta chains associated with CMV appeared HLA-restricted. An analysis done earlier found most TCR beta V segments productive about 87% or about 30% of the time.

CDR1 is MRHNA, CDR2 SNTAGT, per germline. The V gene lost 9 bases and the J gene lost 11 bases, with 16 bases spanning the gap. The CDR3 sequence is 11 residues long. The PCR used 60 Vbeta and 13 Jbeta primers. Assay: immunoSEQ multiplex PCR; the TCRdb copy retains only in-frame clones and omits some. The table has 180,000 or so clones, around 80% seen once. Regarding this clone: The antigen remains unidentified.

The chain is built from TRBV6-4 and TRBJ1-1, with TRBD1 as a possible D gene (6 bases). This sequence originates from a man aged 18 to 29 in good health and CMV-seronegative. What was sequenced was PBMCs. CDR3 nucleotide sequence: TGTGCCAGGGATGGGGCAGGGGTGGCTTTCTTT. This gives the protein CARDGAGVAFF.